A single sample gave rise to the 20 T cell receptor beta chains below, sequenced in a study of control samples from healthy donors and cancer patients. Produced via immunoSEQ multiplex PCR; TCRdb's table is partial and in-frame only. The data contain about 170,000 clones, 90% to 95% of them singletons. Sequencing was carried out using blood. The receptors derive from a woman younger than 30 in good health.

The gene calls are TRBV2 and TRBJ2-1; 13 bases map to TRBD2. V was clipped by 5 bases and J by 7 bases; unmatched bases: 11. The length of the CDR3 is 17 residues. Germline V gene data show CDR1 as SNHLY and CDR2 as FYNNEI. CDR3 DNA sequence: TGTGCCAGCAGTCGGACTAGCGGGGGCTATATGTGGAATGAGCAGTTCTTC. Protein: CASSRTSGGYMWNEQFF.

The chain combines TRBV9 with TRBJ2-5, with TRBD2 as a possible D gene (5 bases). The CDR3 is 17 amino acids. V was clipped by 4 bases and J by 5 bases, with 24 bases between them. Germline CDR1 is SGDLS and CDR2 is YYNGEE. CDR3 sequence: CASSHGLRGLKLETQYF. The CDR3 DNA is TGTGCCAGCAGCCATGGCCTGAGAGGGCTAAAATTGGAGACCCAGTACTTC. The complete variable domain, with remaining parts taken from reference TRBV9 and TRBJ2-5, reads DSGVTQTPKHLITATGQRVTLRCSPRSGDLSVYWYQQSLDQGLQFLIQYYNGEERAKGNILERFSAQQFPDLHSELNLSSLELGDSALYFCASSHGLRGLKLETQYFGPGTRLLVL.

V gene TRBV4-1 combines with J gene TRBJ2-7; D tentatively reads TRBD1 or TRBD2 (5 bases each). Trimming pared 1 base from V and 6 bases from J, leaving 13 bases between. This CDR3 is built from 14 residues. CDR1 and CDR2 from the germline V gene are MGHRA and YSYEKL. CDR3 bases: TGCGCCAGCAGCCAAGCGGCTCGGGGCCCCGAGCAGTACTTC. It specifies CASSQAARGPEQYF.

The chain uses TRBV12-3 or TRBV12-4 and TRBJ1-2; TRBD1 might be the D (6 bases). V lost 7 bases, J lost 2 bases, and 11 bases lay in between. The CDR3 length is 13 residues. The CDR3 region has the DNA TGTGCCAGCACCGACAGGCGGAACTATGGCTACACCTTC. Translation gives CASTDRRNYGYTF.

The chain joins TRBV5-1 to TRBJ2-1, with D perhaps given as TRBD1 or TRBD2 (5 bases each). This CDR3 is built from 16 residues. The V end was cut by 4 bases, the J end by 0 bases, with 14 bases between. The germline V gene encodes CDR1 SGHRS and CDR2 YFSETQ. CDR3 region: CASSPRTGRSYNEQFF. CDR3 bases: TGCGCCAGCAGCCCTAGGACGGGACGCTCCTACAATGAGCAGTTCTTC.

V is TRBV7-8 and J is TRBJ2-3, with D perhaps matching TRBD1 or TRBD2 (5 bases each). This CDR3 spans 16 amino acids. Trimming took 2 bases from V and 3 from J, leaving 15 bases between them. Germline V CDR1 and CDR2: SGHVS, FQNEAQ. For the CDR3, the DNA is TGTGCCAGCAGCTTAACCGGGGCCCGTTCGACAGATACGCAGTATTTT. Translating it yields CASSLTGARSTDTQYF.

The chain uses TRBV7-6 and TRBJ1-1; D call uncertain. The CDR3 runs to 15 residues. Trimming pared 1 base from V and 2 bases from J, leaving 11 bases between. Germline V gene lookup returns CDR1 SGHVS and CDR2 FNYEAQ. The CDR3 DNA follows: TGTGCCAGCAGCTTAGATGCAAGTTTTAACACTGAAGCTTTCTTT. Translating gives CASSLDASFNTEAFF.

The J gene is TRBJ1-6, the V gene TRBV27; 8 nucleotides line up with TRBD1. The CDR3 is made up of 18 amino acids. From germline, CDR1 is MNHEY and CDR2 SMNVEV (reference sequence). The junction had 11 bases not matched to a gene; V was cut back by 7 bases and J by 0 bases. DNA of the CDR3: TGTGCCAGCACCTCCCACAGGGGGACCAGCTCCTATAATTCACCCCTCCACTTT. Amino acids: CASTSHRGTSSYNSPLHF.

The chain uses TRBV5-1 and TRBJ2-3; 12 positions agree with TRBD2. Germline CDR1 SGHRS, CDR2 YFSETQ. The CDR3 has 16 amino acids. The V and J ends lost 4 bases and 2 bases, in that order; junction bases with no gene match: 5. The CDR3 DNA follows: TGCGCCAGCAGCCCGACTAGCGGGGGAGTCACAGATACGCAGTATTTT. Its translation is CASSPTSGGVTDTQYF.

As for this clone: At the DNA level, this CDR3 is encoded by other sequences in the same sample as well. This chain links TRBV18 with TRBJ2-3; D uncertain. Germline values: CDR1 KGHSH, CDR2 LQKENI. Trimming cost V 6 bases and J 0 bases, with 7 bases left between them. The CDR3 is made up of 13 amino acids. This CDR3 reads CASSPFSTDTQYF. The CDR3 DNA follows: TGTGCCAGCTCCCCCTTCAGCACAGATACGCAGTATTTT.

The V call is TRBV4-2, the J call TRBJ1-4, with D possibly TRBD1 on 6 matching bases. Deletions cut 4 bases from V and 8 bases from J, with 14 bases between. CDR1 and CDR2 from the germline V gene are LGHNA and YNFKEQ. CDR3 size: 14 residues. The CDR3 DNA reads TGTGCCAGCAGCCCCCCGGGGGCGAAAGAAAAACTGTTTTTT. Residues: CASSPPGAKEKLFF.

The chain links TRBV27 to TRBJ2-1, with 10 positions matching TRBD2. Germline V CDR1 and CDR2: MNHEY, SMNVEV (reference sequence). V was clipped by 4 bases and J by 4 bases; unmatched bases: 4. This CDR3 contains 15 residues. The CDR3 spells CASSSGLAVYNEQFF. The CDR3 region has the DNA TGTGCCAGCAGTTCCGGACTAGCGGTTTACAATGAGCAGTTCTTC.

This chain joins TRBV27 and TRBJ1-2; the D gene is possibly TRBD1 (5 bases). The CDR3 is 13 amino acids. Germline CDR1 reads MNHEY; CDR2 reads SMNVEV (reference sequence). Between the trimmed V and J ends, which lost 9 bases and 8 bases, there was a span of 19 bases. In DNA form, the CDR3 reads TGTGCCAGTAGAGGGACGGGAATTGGAGGCTACACCTTC. It specifies CASRGTGIGGYTF.

The chain carries TRBV9 and TRBJ2-1, with 9 bases matching TRBD1. V lost 1 base and J lost 9; bases outside the gene matches: 8. The germline V gene has CDR1 SGDLS and CDR2 YYNGEE. The CDR3 is 15 residues long. CDR3 protein: CASSVSGTGTFEQFF. The DNA of the CDR3 is TGTGCCAGCAGCGTATCCGGGACAGGGACTTTTGAGCAGTTCTTC.

This rearrangement joins TRBV6-2 or TRBV6-3 to TRBJ1-2; possible D gene TRBD1, 5 bases. The CDR3 covers 14 residues. Germline CDR1 is MNHEY and CDR2 is SVGEGT. V shed 5 bases and J shed 3 bases, with 13 bases lying between them. CDR3 residues: CASSRTSPDYGYTF. The CDR3 region has the DNA TGTGCCAGCAGTCGGACATCCCCGGACTATGGCTACACCTTC.

This clone was counted once. The chain carries TRBV14 and TRBJ1-2; D perhaps matches TRBD1 (6 bases). Trimming removed 0 bases at V and 2 bases at J, with 22 bases between. The V gene's germline CDR1 is SGHDN and CDR2 FVKESK. The CDR3 spans 19 residues. The CDR3 region has the DNA TGTGCCAGCAGCCAAGAAAGACGGGGGGCGCTGGTGCCAAACTATGGCTACACCTTC. It encodes CASSQERRGALVPNYGYTF.

The chain combines TRBV27 with TRBJ2-2; the match to TRBD2 covers 9 bases. With 6 bases clipped from V and 2 bases from J, the junction kept 13 bases outside the gene matches. Germline CDR1 MNHEY, CDR2 SMNVEV (reference sequence). The CDR3 consists of 18 residues. The CDR3, as DNA: TGTGCCAGCAGACGGGTAGCGGGGGAGTGGGGCAACACCGGGGAGCTGTTTTTT. Translated: CASRRVAGEWGNTGELFF.

This clone was recorded only once. The V gene is TRBV21-1, the J gene TRBJ2-7; the table's TRBD1 call for D was not verified on the DNA. TRBV21-1 is listed as a pseudogene. CDR3 length: 15 amino acids. CDR3 coding DNA: TGTGCCAGCAGCAAAGATGACAGGGGGCTTTACGAGCAGTACTTC. Translating gives CASSKDDRGLYEQYF.

This clone was picked up one time. The V call is TRBV4-2, the J call TRBJ1-4; 10 bases fit TRBD1. The CDR3 is made up of 18 amino acids. CDR1 and CDR2 from the germline V gene are LGHNA and YNFKEQ. After removal of 0 bases from V and 5 bases from J, the junction contained 9 bases not matched to a gene. CDR3 sequence reads: CASSQEWGQGIRNEKLFF. The CDR3 nucleotides read TGTGCCAGCAGCCAAGAATGGGGACAGGGGATCAGGAATGAAAAACTGTTTTTT.

This clone has a single count. The V call is TRBV5-1, the J call TRBJ1-3; tentative D call: TRBD1 (5 bases). V lost 2 bases, J lost 7 bases, and 10 bases lay in between. CDR1 SGHRS and CDR2 YFSETQ come from the germline V gene. The CDR3 is 13 residues long. The chain's CDR3 is CASSLPGKNTIYF. The DNA of the CDR3 is TGCGCCAGCAGCTTACCAGGGAAGAACACCATATATTTT.